This TCR beta chain appears in the sequencing data of a study of blood T cell repertoires in COVID-19 (dated by TCRdb to the early 2020s). Study-wide context: Samples covering the acute and convalescent phases of COVID-19 were provided by collaborators in the United States, Italy and Spain. HLA class I and class II types, where available, came from metadata supplied by the sample provider rather than from assay-based typing. Deeply sampled blood TCRbeta repertoires from subjects exposed to, actively infected with, or recovered from COVID-19 were included in the dataset. The sample metadata nearly always contained a de-identified subject ID, COVID-19 status, age in years and sex. Samples were obtained from the ongoing ImmuneRACE study (first 160 participants) and from 1,254 subjects provided by 6 global collaborators. The material from the prospective study consisted of cDNA or gDNA derived from T cells, B-cell-depleted T cells, or PBMCs. A freely available public database, intended as a resource for researchers studying the immune response to SARS-CoV-2, is where the repertoires were released. Findings and caveats that apply to the study as a whole: The amount of clinical and demographic metadata varied by source and participant and was provided uncurated.

Participants in the prospective study were aged about 18 to 100 years, lived in 20 to 25 United States geographic areas, and enrolled through a virtual design. Cohort assignment in the prospective study relied on participant-reported clinical history from a screening survey and a study questionnaire. Exposed participants had been in contact with someone with a PCR-confirmed or clinician-diagnosed COVID-19 case within 2 weeks of study entry. In the prospective study, whole blood, serum and a nasopharyngeal or oropharyngeal swab were collected from each participant by mobile phlebotomists. Participants in the prospective study had the option to provide additional blood draws and questionnaires over an approximately two-month period. Before DNA extraction, prospective study blood samples were shipped either frozen or at room temperature. Compared with germline, V lacks 5 bases and J lacks 0 bases; bases without a gene match: 7. The CDR3 contains 15 residues, cysteine and phenylalanine counted. Of all the DNA, just the CDR3 is kept, 45 bases in frame from base 1. The germline V gene (reference sequence) sets CDR1 to LNHNV and CDR2 to YYDKDF.

TCRbeta CDR3 regions were amplified from genomic DNA using the immunoSEQ Assay, a bias-controlled multiplex PCR. The paper's processing steps were these. Within the assay, amplification of reference gene primers was used to estimate how many nucleated cells each sample contained. To quantify the absolute abundance of each unique TCRbeta CDR3 rearrangement, sequence reads were collapsed and filtered. For each sample, productive Simpson clonality was calculated as the square root of Simpson's diversity index across productive rearrangements. TCRdb took over this immuneACCESS table, retaining in-frame rearrangements with V and J assigned. Such tables are incomplete; in checked studies, under half of the missing clones stem from an unresolved V gene, and the remainder is unexplained. The V and J calls and the clone size are those of that table, but D and trimming were determined from the DNA. This sample holds a few hundred thousand clones; roughly 86% were observed only once. The ten largest clones capture 1% of the sample.

As for this clone: The antigen this receptor binds is unknown. No much larger clonotype is one base removed from it; base qualities were not supplied.

This chain is built from TRBV15 and TRBJ2-7; 7 nucleotides in the junction match TRBD1. Sequences were obtained from PBMCs or T cells enriched from blood (not recorded which). The source of this sequence is a woman in her thirties who had been exposed to COVID-19. The DNA is TGTGCCACCAGCTACTCCGCAGGGGGCTCCTACGAGCAGTACTTC. This translates into CATSYSAGGSYEQYF.